Listed here is a single T cell receptor beta chain. What it binds is unknown. Clones were sequenced by immunoSEQ multiplex PCR, and TCRdb holds only the in-frame ones, with some missing. The profile covers 20,000 to 25,000 clones, with almost 85% appearing a single time and roughly 1% taken by the ten largest. This sample was taken from a study of graft-versus-host responses after intestinal transplantation. The CDR3 has 13 residues. V lost 1 base, J lost 6 bases, and 1 base stayed unmatched. Germline V gives CDR1 SGHRS, CDR2 YFSETQ. The sequence came from a human donor who was the organ donor for an intestinal transplant. The starting material was unstimulated CD8+ T cells sorted from spleen or lymph node cells, obtained before transplant. The V gene is TRBV5-1, the J gene TRBJ2-5; 9 nucleotides match TRBD1. CDR3 amino acids: CASSLNRGQTQYF. The CDR3 DNA follows: TGCGCCAGCAGCTTGAACAGGGGGCAGACCCAGTACTTC.